Listed below are T cell receptor beta chains from one sample, sequenced in a study of monozygotic twins with cystic fibrosis. The method was immunoSEQ multiplex PCR; TCRdb's version includes in-frame clones alone and lacks a portion of them. This table holds tens of thousands of clones, about 80% found once. The sample consisted of blood. The receptor source for this set is a girl aged 2 to 10 with cystic fibrosis. Each CDR3 is given with its conserved first and last residue. A D gene is named only where the DNA matches it firmly. Clone size is not always given. Where it is, it says once, few, many or a class for expanded clones.

V	J	size	D	DNA	CDR3
TRBV6-5	TRBJ2-7	.	.	TGTGCCAGCACCCCGGGGCAGAGCTCCTACGAGCAGTACTTC	CASTPGQSSYEQYF
TRBV7-2	TRBJ1-2	.	.	TGTGCCAGCAGCTTAACGGGGAATGGCTACACCTTC	CASSLTGNGYTF
TRBV25-1	TRBJ1-6	.	.	TGTGCCAGCAGTGCCGGGACAACCGTGAATTCACCCCTCCACTTT	CASSAGTTVNSPLHF
TRBV4-3	TRBJ2-7	.	.	TGCGCCAGCAGCCAAGTCGGGGGGACAGAGGCCTACGAGCAGTACTTC	CASSQVGGTEAYEQYF
TRBV7-9	TRBJ2-7	.	.	TGTGCCAGCAGCTTAAACAGGGTACCCTACGAGCAGTACTTC	CASSLNRVPYEQYF
TRBV5-8	TRBJ2-3	.	TRBD1	TGTGCCAGCAGCCTACAGGGGGCAGGAGATACGCAGTATTTT	CASSLQGAGDTQYF
TRBV2	TRBJ2-3	.	TRBD2	TGTGCCAGCAGTGGACTAGCGGTCACAGATACGCAGTATTTT	CASSGLAVTDTQYF
TRBV25-1	TRBJ1-1	.	.	TGTGCCAGCAGTGAATTGGCAGGGGTAGGGGGTGTAGCTTTCTTT	CASSELAGVGGVAFF
TRBV4-2	TRBJ2-5	.	.	TGTGCCAGCAGCCAAGACCCCCCGAGGCTCGGAGAGACCCAGTACTTC	CASSQDPPRLGETQYF
TRBV6-7	TRBJ1-1	once	TRBD1	TGTGCCAGCAGTTACCCGGACAGGACAGAAGCGGAGGAGATGAACACTGAAGCTTTCTTT	CASSYPDRTEAEEMNTEAFF
TRBV9	TRBJ2-1	.	TRBD1	TGTGCCAGCAGCGGAGGACAGGGGGCCTACAATGAGCAGTTCTTC	CASSGGQGAYNEQFF
TRBV4-1	TRBJ2-3	once	TRBD2	TGCGCCAGCAGCCAAATCCGGGGGGTTAGCACAGATACGCAGTATTTT	CASSQIRGVSTDTQYF
TRBV5-4	TRBJ2-7	.	TRBD2	TGTGCCAGCAGCCGACCGCTCGCGGGGGGGCCAGCCGAGCAGTACTTC	CASSRPLAGGPAEQYF
TRBV5-1	TRBJ2-2	.	TRBD2	TGCGCCAGCAGCTTGAAAGGGCTAGTAAGGGGACTAGCCAACACCGGGGAGCTGTTTTTT	CASSLKGLVRGLANTGELFF
TRBV10-3	TRBJ2-3	once	.	TGTGCCACTCTGCGGGACACAGATACGCAGTATTTT	CATLRDTDTQYF
TRBV19	TRBJ1-1	.	.	TGTGCCAGTAGCCGCAGTGGCGGGGCTGAAGCTTTCTTT	CASSRSGGAEAFF
TRBV21-1	TRBJ1-6	.	.	TGTGCCAGCAGCAAAGAGCGAGGAAATTCACCCCTCCACTTT	CASSKERGNSPLHF
TRBV7-8	TRBJ2-2	.	TRBD2	TGTGCCAGCAGCTTCCGTTTAGCGGGGGGAGCGAACACCGGGGAGCTGTTTTTT	CASSFRLAGGANTGELFF
TRBV5-6	TRBJ2-5	.	.	TGTGCCAGCAGACGGTTGAGGGGCCCTTTCCAAGAGACCCAGTACTTC	CASRRLRGPFQETQYF
TRBV27	TRBJ1-2	.	TRBD1	TGTGCCAGCAGTCCGGACAGGGGTGGCTATGGCTACACCTTC	CASSPDRGGYGYTF
TRBV15	TRBJ2-7	.	.	TGTGCCACCAGCCTTAGGACTTTCAGCTCCTACGAGCAGTACTTC	CATSLRTFSSYEQYF
TRBV27	TRBJ1-2	.	.	TGTGCCAGCAGTTCACAGGTCTCTGATGGCTACACCTTC	CASSSQVSDGYTF
TRBV9	TRBJ2-3	.	TRBD2	TGTGCCAGCAGCGTAGAGGTGGCGGGGGGGCCCGTAGATACGCAGTATTTT	CASSVEVAGGPVDTQYF
TRBV7-2	TRBJ2-1	.	TRBD2	TGTGCCAGCAGTCCGGGACTAGCGGTGAATGAGCAGTTCTTC	CASSPGLAVNEQFF
TRBV19	TRBJ1-5	once	TRBD1	TGTGCCAGTAGTATTCTAGGTGACAGGGCCGCAAATCAGCCCCAGCATTTT	CASSILGDRAANQPQHF
TRBV25-1	TRBJ2-5	once	TRBD1	TGTGCCAGCACCGGACAGGGTTGGGGAGAGACCCAGTACTTC	CASTGQGWGETQYF
TRBV15	TRBJ2-1	once	TRBD1	TGTGCCACCAGCAGATTGGGACAGGGTGTACGAGAGCAGTTCTTC	CATSRLGQGVREQFF
TRBV7-2	TRBJ2-7	once	TRBD1	TGTGCCAGCAGCTGGGACAGGGGTCGGGACGAGCAGTACTTC	CASSWDRGRDEQYF
TRBV5-6	TRBJ2-3	.	TRBD2	TGTGCCAGCAGCTTTGGAGCGGGGGTCGATACGCAGTATTTT	CASSFGAGVDTQYF
TRBV19	TRBJ2-7	once	.	TGTGCCAGTAGTCCCACAGGTTTCTCCTACGAGCAGTACTTC	CASSPTGFSYEQYF